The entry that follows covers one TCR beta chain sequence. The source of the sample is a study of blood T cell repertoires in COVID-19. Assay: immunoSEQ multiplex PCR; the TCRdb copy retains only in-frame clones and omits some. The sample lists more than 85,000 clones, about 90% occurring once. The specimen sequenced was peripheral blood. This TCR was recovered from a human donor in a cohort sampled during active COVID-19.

As DNA, the CDR3 is TGCGCCAGCAGCCAACGAAGACAGGGCGATGGCTACACCTTC. Its translation is CASSQRRQGDGYTF. The V call is TRBV4-1, the J call TRBJ1-2, with TRBD1 matching over 7 bases. The CDR3 is 14 amino acids. From germline, CDR1 is MGHRA and CDR2 YSYEKL. V gave up 2 bases and J gave up 6 bases; unmatched junction bases: 6.